The source of this T cell receptor (beta chain) is a study of blood T cell repertoires in COVID-19. Looking at the study overall: From the United States, Italy and Spain came samples of acute and convalescent COVID-19. T cells, B-cell-depleted T cells, or PBMCs supplied cDNA or gDNA.

Original data processing: How many nucleated cells were present was estimated from reference gene primer amplification. Clones were read by immunoSEQ multiplex PCR, and TCRdb kept only the in-frame ones, dropping some. That table is the source of V, J and clone size, and D and trimming were worked out from the DNA. This sample has 180,000 or so clones, with around 85% found just once. V lost 5 bases, J lost 7 bases, and 17 bases lay in between. Germline V gene data show CDR1 as LNHNV and CDR2 as YYDKDF (reference sequence). The CDR3 totals 14 residues. Material: peripheral blood. The receptor comes from a woman at least 80 years old with acute or convalescent COVID-19. This chain joins TRBV15 and TRBJ1-1; TRBD1 is a possible D gene (5 bases). The CDR3 sequence: CATSPMGGEIEAFF. The CDR3 coding sequence is TGTGCCACCAGCCCCATGGGGGGGGAGATTGAAGCTTTCTTT.